The 21 T cell receptor beta chains below were found in one sample sequenced in a study of monozygotic twins with inflammatory bowel disease. TCRdb re-called the 5' RACE reads and gives one entry per CDR3 protein, without DNA. The sample data list around 220,000 distinct CDR3 sequences. Sequenced material: blood. The receptors here all came from a human donor with ulcerative colitis or Crohn's disease, or a healthy co-twin of an affected twin (not recorded which).

The rearrangement joins TRBV6-2 or TRBV6-3 to TRBJ2-7; TCRdb returns TRBD1, unconfirmable since there is no DNA. The CDR3 loop spans 13 amino acids. Looked up from germline, CDR1 is MNHEY and CDR2 is SVGEGT. This CDR3 is CASTRTGTYEQYF.

The rearrangement joins TRBV6-5 to TRBJ2-1. Germline V gene sequence: CDR1 MNHEY, CDR2 SVGAGI. The CDR3 totals 14 residues. CDR3 sequence: CASSYRQYADEQFF.

The V call is TRBV19, the J call TRBJ2-1; there is no DNA to check the TCRdb D call of TRBD1. Per germline, CDR1 LNHDA and CDR2 SQIVND (reference sequence). The CDR3 covers 16 residues. The CDR3 reads CASRRSRQGSYNEQFF.

V is TRBV20-1 and J is TRBJ2-1; checking the TCRdb D call of TRBD2 is not possible without DNA. Germline V gene sequence: CDR1 DFQATT, CDR2 SNEGSKA (reference sequence). The CDR3 runs 13 residues. CDR3 loop: CSAGTSGNDEQFF.

The chain links TRBV6-1 to TRBJ2-7; the TRBD1 assignment by TCRdb is unverifiable without DNA. The germline V gene has CDR1 MNHNS and CDR2 SASEGT. The CDR3 contains 16 residues. The CDR3 sequence is CASSRPIGQGADEQYF.

This chain uses TRBV12-3 or TRBV12-4 with TRBJ2-2; TCRdb lists TRBD1, though no DNA is available to test this call. CDR3 length: 14 amino acids. CDR3 loop: CASNSDRGYGELFF.

The chain is built from TRBV4-1 and TRBJ2-1; with no DNA, the TCRdb D assignment of TRBD2 cannot be verified. Germline V CDR1 and CDR2: MGHRA, YSYEKL. This CDR3 is 16 amino acids long. The CDR3 loop reads CASSVQLAGGHDEQFF.

The rearrangement joins TRBV20-1 to TRBJ1-5; no DNA is available, so the TRBD1 call from TCRdb remains unchecked. CDR3 size: 15 residues. Germline assignment: CDR1 DFQATT and CDR2 SNEGSKA (reference sequence). CDR3 protein: CSARDPSGGGQPQHF.

The chain joins TRBV27 to TRBJ1-1. The CDR3 spans 13 residues. Germline CDR1 reads MNHEY; CDR2 reads SMNVEV (reference sequence). The CDR3 loop reads CASRTQGPGEAFF.

The CDR3 here is CASSQDSGQGPDTQYF. The chain joins TRBV4-3 to TRBJ2-3; the D gene TCRdb calls, TRBD1, cannot be checked with no DNA. CDR3 length: 16 residues. CDR1 LGHNA and CDR2 YSLEER come from the germline V gene.

This chain uses TRBV28 with TRBJ2-5; no DNA is available, so the TRBD1 call from TCRdb remains unchecked. The CDR3 covers 13 residues. Per germline, CDR1 MDHEN and CDR2 SYDVKM. CDR3 loop: CASSLTGKETQYF.

The chain is built from TRBV2 and TRBJ1-5; the TCRdb call, TRBD1, lacks DNA for checking. CDR1 is SNHLY and CDR2 is FYNNEI in the germline V gene. The CDR3 runs 13 residues. The CDR3 sequence: CASRGQSNQPQHF. Drawing the rest from reference TRBV2 and TRBJ1-5, the complete variable domain is EPEVTQTPSHQVTQMGQEVILRCVPISNHLYFYWYRQILGQKVEFLVSFYNNEISEKSEIFDDQFSVERPDGSNFTLKIRSTKLEDSAMYFCASRGQSNQPQHFGDGTRLSIL.

V gene TRBV11-2 combines with J gene TRBJ2-7; TCRdb lists TRBD1, though no DNA is available to test this call. CDR3 length equals 16 residues. CDR1 is SGHAT and CDR2 is FQNNGV in the germline V gene. Here the CDR3 reads CASSLGTGGILYEQYF.

This sequence joins TRBV28 and TRBJ2-1; TCRdb's assignment of TRBD1 cannot be checked, as there is no DNA. Germline CDR1 reads MDHEN; CDR2 reads SYDVKM. This CDR3 has 12 residues. The CDR3 sequence is CASSLTRGEQFF.

V is TRBV14 and J is TRBJ2-7; TCRdb's assignment of TRBD1 cannot be checked, as there is no DNA. Germline values: CDR1 SGHDN, CDR2 FVKESK. This CDR3 has 17 amino acids. The CDR3 loop reads CASSQTVGTGTSYEQYF.

V gene TRBV7-2 combines with J gene TRBJ1-5; the TRBD1 assignment by TCRdb is unverifiable without DNA. Germline CDR1 and CDR2: SGHTA and FQGNSA. CDR3 length: 17 residues. This chain's CDR3 is CASSRPVGQGDNQPQHF.

This chain uses TRBV7-2 with TRBJ2-7; TCRdb's D call of TRBD1 is untestable without DNA. Germline CDR1 reads SGHTA; CDR2 reads FQGNSA. The CDR3 is made up of 16 amino acids. CDR3 sequence: CASSKGQGKGSYEQYF. Supplemented by reference TRBV7-2 and TRBJ2-7, the full variable domain reads GAGVSQSPSNKVTEKGKDVELRCDPISGHTALYWYRQSLGQGLEFLIYFQGNSAPDKSGLPSDRFSAERTGGSVSTLTIQRTQQEDSAVYLCASSKGQGKGSYEQYFGPGTRLTVT.

V is TRBV7-2 and J is TRBJ2-5; TCRdb's D call of TRBD1 is untestable without DNA. This CDR3 region has 14 residues. CDR1 and CDR2 (germline): SGHTA, FQGNSA. Here the CDR3 reads CASIPGQGYETQYF.

The chain has TRBV12-3 or TRBV12-4 and TRBJ1-6; TCRdb selects TRBD1, and the lack of DNA leaves this call unchecked. The CDR3 runs 14 residues. The CDR3 spells CASSAGTENSPLHF.

J is TRBJ2-5 and V is TRBV2. This CDR3 is built from 13 residues. The germline gives CDR1 SNHLY, CDR2 FYNNEI. Here the CDR3 reads CASSEESAETQYF.

The rearrangement uses TRBV7-7 and TRBJ2-7; the D call of TRBD1 rests on TCRdb alone, since no DNA is present to check it. Germline CDR1 and CDR2: SSHAT and FNYEAQ (reference sequence). The CDR3 contains 13 residues. CDR3 protein: CASSLEGQGKQYF. Together with reference TRBV7-7 and TRBJ2-7, the CDR3 gives the full variable domain: GAGVSQSPRYKVTKRGQDVTLRCDPISSHATLYWYQQALGQGPEFLTYFNYEAQPDKSGLPSDRFSAERPEGSISTLTIQRTEQRDSAMYRCASSLEGQGKQYFGPGTRLTVT.